These 20 T cell receptor beta chains came from one sample sequenced in a study of cytotoxic CD8 clonotypes in ibrutinib-treated CLL. Profiled with immunoSEQ multiplex PCR; TCRdb holds only in-frame clones, not every one. This sample has some 65,000 clones, with around 60% found just once. Sequenced here: PBMCs, sampled after 12 months of ibrutinib treatment. These receptors were collected from a human donor with chronic lymphocytic leukemia.

The J gene is TRBJ2-1, the V gene TRBV27; the D is unclear. V lost 0 bases to trimming and J lost 9 bases, with 9 bases between them. The CDR3 spans 13 residues. CDR1 and CDR2 (germline): MNHEY, SMNVEV (reference sequence). The CDR3 is CASSLSGLPEQFF. The CDR3 bases are TGTGCCAGCAGTTTATCAGGGCTACCTGAGCAGTTCTTC.

This chain uses TRBV5-4 with TRBJ2-2; 9 positions match TRBD2. Germline CDR1 is SGHNT and CDR2 is YYREEE (reference sequence). The CDR3 has 16 residues. Trimming took 0 bases from V and 7 from J; bases not matched to a gene: 7. CDR3 amino acids: CASSLETAGGVGELFF. DNA of the CDR3: TGTGCCAGCAGCTTGGAGACGGCGGGAGGGGTCGGGGAGCTGTTTTTT.

The gene calls are TRBV18 and TRBJ2-5; unclear D gene. Germline CDR1 reads KGHSH; CDR2 reads LQKENI. Trimming stripped 6 bases from V and 4 bases from J, with 12 bases between. The CDR3 consists of 13 residues. The CDR3 nucleotides read TGTGCCAGCTCCCCCAGGACGACAGAGACCCAGTACTTC. Translated: CASSPRTTETQYF.

The gene calls are TRBV5-1 and TRBJ2-7, with TRBD1 matching 10 bases. Germline CDR1 SGHRS, CDR2 YFSETQ. The CDR3 is 15 amino acids. Unmatched junction bases numbered 9, after V lost 4 bases and J lost 5 bases. The CDR3 protein is CASSEDRGLSHEQYF. CDR3 sequence (DNA): TGCGCCAGCAGCGAAGACAGGGGGCTGTCACACGAGCAGTACTTC.

V and J are TRBV6-5 and TRBJ1-1; 9 bases are a match to TRBD1. V shed 7 bases and J 5 bases; nucleotides not matched to a gene: 8. This CDR3 region has 14 residues. Germline CDR1 MNHEY, CDR2 SVGAGI. The CDR3 reads CASTTTGGRTEAFF. In DNA, the CDR3 is TGTGCCAGCACCACCACAGGGGGCAGGACTGAAGCTTTCTTT.

A few counts support this clone. The chain employs TRBV7-8 and TRBJ2-1, with 11 bases identical to TRBD2. Germline-derived CDR1 and CDR2 are SGHVS and FQNEAQ. This CDR3 is 16 amino acids long. V lost 5 bases and J lost 9; bases outside the gene matches: 12. CDR3 protein: CASSLVTSGSRGEQFF. DNA of the CDR3: TGTGCCAGCAGCCTTGTTACTAGCGGGAGTAGGGGTGAGCAGTTCTTC.

The V gene is TRBV6-1, the J gene TRBJ1-5; no reliable D call. Trimming pared 2 bases from V and 1 base from J, leaving 9 bases between. Germline V lookup: CDR1 MNHNS, CDR2 SASEGT. The length of the CDR3 is 15 residues. The CDR3 DNA reads TGTGCCAGCAGTGAACAGGTTAGGAGCAATCAGCCCCAGCATTTT. Translating gives CASSEQVRSNQPQHF.

This chain links TRBV7-9 with TRBJ1-6; D may be TRBD1 (5 bases). The CDR3 is 15 residues long. Trimming took 1 base from V and 9 from J, leaving 13 bases between them. CDR1 is SEHNR and CDR2 is FQNEAQ in the germline V gene (reference sequence). This CDR3 is CASSLGSSGTSPLHF. The CDR3 DNA reads TGTGCCAGCAGCTTAGGGTCTAGTGGGACTTCACCCCTCCACTTT.

The chain couples TRBV30 to TRBJ2-3; 8 bases are a match to TRBD2. Germline V gene data show CDR1 as GTSNPN and CDR2 as SVGIG (reference sequence). There are 14 residues in the CDR3. J lost 0 bases, V lost 3 bases, and 2 bases had no gene match. The DNA of the CDR3 is TGTGCCTGGAGCGGGGGGGCTAGCACAGATACGCAGTATTTT. Translated, it gives CAWSGGASTDTQYF.

This clone showed up just a few times. This chain joins TRBV11-2 and TRBJ1-6; D not certain. V shed 3 bases and J shed 18 bases, with 27 bases lying between them. Germline CDR1 and CDR2: SGHAT and FQNNGV. This CDR3 has 16 residues. This CDR3 reads CASSFDLARPRSPAHF. CDR3 in DNA: TGTGCCAGCAGCTTTGACCTGGCCAGACCCCGGTCACCGGCCCACTTT.

This clone was seen a single time. The chain employs TRBV27 and TRBJ2-1, with 10 bases identical to TRBD1. The CDR3 consists of 17 residues. Germline lookup yields CDR1 MNHEY and CDR2 SMNVEV (reference sequence). J was trimmed by 8 bases and V by 6 bases; bases with no gene match: 16. CDR3 sequence (DNA): TGTGCCAGCAGCCTGGGACAGGGGACTTCTCTACAATATGAGCAGTTCTTC. Its translation is CASSLGQGTSLQYEQFF.

The genes are TRBV11-1 and TRBJ2-3; a weak D match, TRBD2 (6 bases). This CDR3 comprises 13 residues. Germline-derived CDR1 and CDR2 are SGHAT and FQDESV (reference sequence). Trimming pared 5 bases from V and 4 bases from J, leaving 10 bases between. CDR3: CASSPWRADTQYF. The CDR3 DNA reads as TGTGCCAGCAGCCCCTGGAGGGCAGATACGCAGTATTTT.

The chain joins TRBV19 to TRBJ2-3, with 9 bases that match TRBD2. Germline CDR1 is LNHDA and CDR2 is SQIVND (reference sequence). V shed 5 bases, J shed 6 bases, and the junction held 15 bases outside the gene matches. The CDR3 length is 17 residues. The CDR3: CASSGYGSSGSWDTQYF. In DNA, the CDR3 is TGTGCCAGTAGTGGGTACGGAAGTAGCGGGAGTTGGGATACGCAGTATTTT.

The V call is TRBV6-1, the J call TRBJ1-2; D remains ambiguous. CDR3 length equals 12 residues. Looked up from germline, CDR1 is MNHNS and CDR2 is SASEGT. V lost 6 bases and J 8 bases, leaving 13 bases between the germline ends. As DNA, the CDR3 is TGTGCCAGCAGCATGCGGGAAACCGGCTACACCTTC. Residues: CASSMRETGYTF.

The V call is TRBV6-6, the J call TRBJ2-7; TRBD1 agrees at 7 bases. Unmatched junction bases numbered 11, after V lost 8 bases and J lost 7 bases. Looked up from germline, CDR1 is MNHNY and CDR2 is SVGAGI (reference sequence). CDR3 length: 13 amino acids. The CDR3 spells CASSARGLWEQYF. In DNA form, the CDR3 reads TGTGCCAGCTCCGCTAGGGGGCTTTGGGAGCAGTACTTC.

The chain couples TRBV7-9 to TRBJ1-5; no clear D gene. Trimming shortened V by 2 bases and J by 7 bases, and 6 bases separated the two germline ends. From germline, CDR1 is SEHNR and CDR2 FQNEAQ (reference sequence). The CDR3 is 12 amino acids. The CDR3 nucleotides are TGTGCCAGCAGCTTATATGAACAGCCCCAGCATTTT. Amino acid sequence: CASSLYEQPQHF.

There are many counts of this clone. The chain is built from TRBV10-3 and TRBJ2-3; D is uncertain. Deletions cut 4 bases from V and 3 bases from J, with 11 bases between. Germline V gene data show CDR1 as ENHRY and CDR2 as SYGVKD. The CDR3 length is 14 residues. CDR3 DNA: TGTGCCATCAGTGCGGGCGGCCCTACAGATACGCAGTATTTT. It yields the protein CAISAGGPTDTQYF.

This sequence joins TRBV5-4 and TRBJ2-3; tentatively, D is TRBD2 (5 bases). The CDR3 length is 12 residues. V dropped 3 bases and J dropped 7 bases, with 9 bases sitting between them. The germline gives CDR1 SGHNT, CDR2 YYREEE (reference sequence). CDR3 protein: CASSWGEHTQYF. The CDR3 coding sequence is TGTGCCAGCAGCTGGGGAGAACATACGCAGTATTTT.

This clone was observed at least ten times. The CDR3 DNA reads as TGTGCCAGCAGTGGCGGGACAGTCACCGGGGAGCTGTTTTTT. This codes for CASSGGTVTGELFF. The V call is TRBV28, the J call TRBJ2-2, with D possibly matching TRBD1 (7 bases). This CDR3 has 14 amino acids. The V gene lost 5 bases and the J gene lost 4 bases, with 11 bases spanning the gap. Germline loops: CDR1 MDHEN, CDR2 SYDVKM.

V usage is TRBV6-5 and J usage is TRBJ2-7; 8 nucleotides line up with TRBD1. Germline CDR1 MNHEY, CDR2 SVGAGI. There are 15 residues in the CDR3. J was trimmed by 4 bases and V by 2 bases; bases with no gene match: 7. Here the CDR3 reads CASSYAGQGPYEQYF. The CDR3 nucleotides are TGTGCCAGCAGTTACGCCGGACAGGGTCCTTACGAGCAGTACTTC.